The rows below give T cell receptor beta chains drawn from one sample of a study of cytomegalovirus exposure and HLA in healthy donors. Generated by immunoSEQ multiplex PCR, the TCRdb table keeps only in-frame clones and is missing some. The sample consists of 100,000 to 150,000 clones, 81% of them appearing once. Sequencing was performed on PBMCs. The receptor set was obtained from a woman aged 40 to 50 in good health and CMV-seropositive. CDR3s include the opening cysteine and the closing phenylalanine or tryptophan. Fields, in order: clone size, D gene, V gene, J gene, CDR3 DNA, CDR3 protein. D genes are given only for firm matches. Not all rows give a size; the values are once, few, many and, for expanded clones, a class.

clone size: NA
D gene: NA
V gene: TRBV9
J gene: TRBJ2-1
CDR3 DNA: TGTGCCAGCAGCGTCCCACGGGGTGAGCAGTTCTTC
CDR3 protein: CASSVPRGEQFF

clone size: NA
D gene: TRBD1
V gene: TRBV2
J gene: TRBJ2-1
CDR3 DNA: TGTGCCAGCAGTCTACCGGGACAGGGGAAAGGCTCCTACAATGAGCAGTTCTTC
CDR3 protein: CASSLPGQGKGSYNEQFF

clone size: NA
D gene: TRBD1
V gene: TRBV6-5
J gene: TRBJ2-7
CDR3 DNA: TGTGCCAGCAGTTACGGGACAGGACCCTACGAGCAGTACTTC
CDR3 protein: CASSYGTGPYEQYF

clone size: once
D gene: NA
V gene: TRBV7-6
J gene: TRBJ1-5
CDR3 DNA: TGTGCCAGCAGCGCTACAGGGTCAGGTCAGCCCCAGCATTTT
CDR3 protein: CASSATGSGQPQHF

clone size: few
D gene: NA
V gene: TRBV29-1
J gene: TRBJ1-5
CDR3 DNA: TGCAGCGTTGAAGATCTTAGGCCCCACAGGGTCAACGGCAATCAGCCCCAGCATTTT
CDR3 protein: CSVEDLRPHRVNGNQPQHF

clone size: NA
D gene: TRBD1
V gene: TRBV30
J gene: TRBJ1-1
CDR3 DNA: TGTGCCTGGACGGGACAGGGGAACGGTGAAGCTTTCTTT
CDR3 protein: CAWTGQGNGEAFF

clone size: NA
D gene: TRBD1
V gene: TRBV5-6
J gene: TRBJ1-1
CDR3 DNA: TGTGCCAGCAGCCCCCGGGACAGGGATACTGAAGCTTTCTTT
CDR3 protein: CASSPRDRDTEAFF

clone size: NA
D gene: TRBD1
V gene: TRBV7-2
J gene: TRBJ1-1
CDR3 DNA: TGTGCCAGCAGCTTAGAGACAGGGGTGATCACTGAAGCTTTCTTT
CDR3 protein: CASSLETGVITEAFF

clone size: NA
D gene: TRBD2
V gene: TRBV2
J gene: TRBJ2-3
CDR3 DNA: TGTGCCAGCAGGGGCAAAGCGGGAGCCCGCACAGATACGCAGTATTTT
CDR3 protein: CASRGKAGARTDTQYF

clone size: NA
D gene: TRBD2
V gene: TRBV7-9
J gene: TRBJ2-7
CDR3 DNA: TGTTCCAGCAGCCCCTGGGTGGGAGGCGGGAGTATCTCCTACGAGCAGTACTTC
CDR3 protein: CSSSPWVGGGSISYEQYF

clone size: once
D gene: TRBD1
V gene: TRBV30
J gene: TRBJ2-1
CDR3 DNA: TGTGCCTGGAGTGTACGGGACAGGGGGCTTTACAATGAGCAGTTCTTC
CDR3 protein: CAWSVRDRGLYNEQFF